This T cell receptor (beta chain) emerged from a study of T cells after yellow fever vaccination. V lost 2 bases and J lost 8, with 15 bases in between. This CDR3 is built from 14 residues. Per germline, CDR1 MDHEN and CDR2 SYDVKM. The 5'RACE template-switching step produced TCR cDNA and added a universal primer site and UMIs. In TCRdb, the 5' RACE reads were re-called with MiXCR into one record per CDR3 protein. The data show 350,000 or so distinct CDR3 sequences, with 7% to 9% seen just once and around 17% held by the top ten. The chain couples TRBV28 to TRBJ1-2; D perhaps matches TRBD1 (5 bases). The receptor's source is a man between 18 and 35 years old who received the YFV17D yellow fever vaccine. The sequences come from PBMCs, collected 45 days after the first yellow fever vaccination. This CDR3 is CASSLGAGRWGYTF. The DNA for the CDR3 is TGTGCCAGCAGTTTAGGGGCAGGGCGGTGGGGCTACACCTTC.